Below, one T cell receptor beta chain is given with its context. Its antigen is unidentified. The treatment was: over 15 received Ad26.COV2.S at low or high dose, single or two shots; about 5 received placebo; per-sample allocation not given. Sample collection was performed on day 63 after the first vaccine or placebo injection. The data were produced by immunoSEQ multiplex PCR, yet TCRdb's version contains in-frame clones alone and is incomplete. The table includes 300,000 to 350,000 clones, about 88% detected once. The CDR3 length is 18 residues. V was pared by 2 bases and J by 6 bases, with 13 bases of the junction left unmatched. CDR1 and CDR2 (germline): SEHNR, FQNEAQ (reference sequence). The sample originates from a study of Ad26.COV2.S vaccination and SARS-CoV-2 variants. Across the whole study: The COV1001 Ad26.COV2.S trial arm included the donor. Recipients of Ad26.COV2.S got it intramuscularly, once or twice 56 days apart. Study findings and constraints: A substantial breadth of spike-specific CD8+ and CD4+ T cell responses after vaccination has been reported.

The chain uses TRBV7-9 and TRBJ2-2; 9 nucleotides match TRBD1. The source is a person aged 18-60 years who received the Ad26.COV2.S COVID-19 vaccine or a placebo. The input for sequencing was peripheral blood, taken in a trial of Ad26.COV2.S vaccine versus placebo. The DNA for the CDR3 is TGTGCCAGCAGCTTAAGAGTAAATATGGACAGGGGAGCCGGGGAGCTGTTTTTT. Its protein product is CASSLRVNMDRGAGELFF.